This T cell receptor beta chain came from a study of control samples from healthy donors and cancer patients. Profiled with immunoSEQ multiplex PCR; TCRdb holds only in-frame clones, not every one. The table has 110,000 or so clones, 87% seen once. Germline CDR1 and CDR2: LGHDT and YNNKEL (reference sequence). The CDR3 extends over 15 amino acids. The germline V and J ends were trimmed by 1 base and 0 bases, with 7 bases remaining between them. This clonotype was obtained from a man younger than 45 in good health. Sequencing was performed on blood. This chain joins TRBV3-1 (or the pseudogene TRBV3-2) and TRBJ1-5; no clear D gene. The CDR3 here is CASSQGPDSNQPQHF. The CDR3 nucleotides read TGTGCCAGCAGCCAAGGCCCCGATAGCAATCAGCCCCAGCATTTT.